The entry below gives a single TCR beta chain sequence along with its context. Its target is unknown. Time point: week 3, after first cycle of checkpoint inhibitor. These data come from a study of blood T cell dynamics during melanoma immunotherapy. Broader study findings: The study could not tell melanoma-specific clones from general immune activation.

The data were produced by immunoSEQ multiplex PCR, yet TCRdb's version contains in-frame clones alone and is incomplete. The repertoire holds 14,000 to 15,000 clones, with approximately 90% as singletons. The V and J ends lost 4 bases and 1 base, in that order; junction bases with no gene match: 6. The CDR3 consists of 16 residues. Germline CDR1 is SGHDT and CDR2 is YYEEEE. The rearrangement joins TRBV5-6 to TRBJ2-5, with TRBD2 identical over 11 bases. Source: blood, taken from a patient treated with checkpoint blockade. This TCR was recovered from a human donor with melanoma. Written as DNA, the CDR3 is TGTGCCAGCAGCAGCTTAGCGGGAGGGTTCCAAGAGACCCAGTACTTC. Translated, it gives CASSSLAGGFQETQYF.